The 4 T cell receptor beta chains given below trace back to one sample, sequenced in a study of cytomegalovirus exposure and HLA in healthy donors. PCR amplification relied on 60 Vbeta primers (plus 13 Jbeta primers). Libraries were prepared by immunoSEQ multiplex PCR; TCRdb keeps only in-frame clonotypes and omits some of them. The sample lists 110,000 to 150,000 clones, roughly 81% seen once, with 1.5% to 2% in the top ten. Sample: PBMCs. These TCRs come from a female donor in good health and CMV-seronegative.

The table lists this clone with a few counts. The chain links TRBV6-5 to TRBJ2-7; D perhaps matches TRBD1 (6 bases). Germline V gives CDR1 MNHEY, CDR2 SVGAGI. The CDR3 runs to 13 residues. V lost 10 bases and J 7 bases, leaving 20 bases between the germline ends. CDR3 region: CAIKPNQGGEQYF. The CDR3 nucleotides read TGTGCCATCAAACCTAACCAAGGGGGAGAGCAGTACTTC.

This clone showed up just a few times. This rearrangement joins TRBV5-6 to TRBJ2-1; the match to TRBD1 covers 9 bases. Germline trimming cut 0 bases from V and 7 bases from J; bases unmatched to any gene: 5. Germline-derived CDR1 and CDR2 are SGHDT and YYEEEE. The CDR3 has 15 amino acids. The CDR3 DNA sequence: TGTGCCAGCAGCTTGGGGTTGGGACAGGGTAATGAGCAGTTCTTC. It is translated as CASSLGLGQGNEQFF.

This chain uses TRBV2 with TRBJ1-2; TRBD1 agrees at 8 bases. J lost 6 bases, V lost 7 bases, and 10 bases had no gene match. The germline CDR1 and CDR2 sequences are SNHLY and FYNNEI. This CDR3 is 14 amino acids long. The CDR3 sequence: CASKAGTGVDGYTF. CDR3 nucleotides: TGTGCCAGCAAAGCCGGGACAGGTGTGGATGGCTACACCTTC.

The V gene is TRBV5-5, the J gene TRBJ2-4; D remains ambiguous. Trimming pared 4 bases from V and 0 bases from J, leaving 14 bases between. CDR1 is SGHKS and CDR2 is YYEKEE in the germline V gene (reference sequence). CDR3 size: 16 residues. The CDR3 protein is CASSPGISRAKNIQYF. The CDR3 DNA sequence: TGTGCCAGCAGCCCTGGCATATCCAGAGCCAAAAACATTCAGTACTTC.